This entry features one TCR beta chain sequence. Repertoires were generated with immunoSEQ multiplex PCR, while TCRdb's copy carries only in-frame clones and drops some. Of roughly 230,000 clones in the sample, about 85% were seen once. Trimming pared 3 bases from V and 6 bases from J, leaving 9 bases between. From germline, CDR1 is MNHNS and CDR2 SASEGT. There are 12 residues in the CDR3. The data originate from a study of blood T cell repertoires in COVID-19. Sequencing input: PBMCs or T cells enriched from blood (not recorded which). The chain links TRBV6-1 to TRBJ2-7; possibly TRBD2 for D (5 bases). This TCR derives from a woman aged 50 to 60 who had been exposed to COVID-19. The CDR3 region has the DNA TGTGCCAGCAGTGACCGGGGTGGCGAGCAGTACTTC. It specifies CASSDRGGEQYF.